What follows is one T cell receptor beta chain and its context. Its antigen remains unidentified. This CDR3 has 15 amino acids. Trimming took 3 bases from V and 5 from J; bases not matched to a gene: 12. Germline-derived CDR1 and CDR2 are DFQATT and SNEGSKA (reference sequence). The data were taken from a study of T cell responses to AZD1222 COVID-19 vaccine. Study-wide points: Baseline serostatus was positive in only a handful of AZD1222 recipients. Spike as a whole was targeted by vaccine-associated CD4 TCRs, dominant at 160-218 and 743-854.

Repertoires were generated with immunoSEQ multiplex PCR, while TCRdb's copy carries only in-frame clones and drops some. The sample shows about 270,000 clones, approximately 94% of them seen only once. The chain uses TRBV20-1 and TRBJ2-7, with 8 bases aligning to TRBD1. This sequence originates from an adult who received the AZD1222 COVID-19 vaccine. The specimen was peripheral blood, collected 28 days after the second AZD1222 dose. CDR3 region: CSASFTGTGLNEQYF. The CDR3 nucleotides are TGCAGTGCTAGTTTTACCGGGACAGGTCTCAACGAGCAGTACTTC.